The following is a TCR beta chain sequence with its context. This specimen belongs to a study of control samples from healthy donors and cancer patients. Sequencing was performed with immunoSEQ multiplex PCR; in TCRdb, only in-frame clones are kept and a portion is missing. The table lists about 210,000 clones. The clonotype originates from a woman in her twenties or thirties in good health. The sequencing sample was made of blood.

The CDR3 here is CASSLAGLAGHSYNEQFF. Here the CDR3 DNA reads TGCGCCAGCAGCTTGGCGGGACTAGCGGGACACTCCTACAATGAGCAGTTCTTC. V and J are TRBV5-1 and TRBJ2-1, with 13 bases matching TRBD2. The CDR3 spans 18 residues. Unmatched junction bases numbered 3, after V lost 0 bases and J lost 0 bases. The germline CDR1 and CDR2 sequences are SGHRS and YFSETQ.